The rows below give T cell receptor beta chains drawn from one sample of a study of T cell changes during pregnancy in multiple sclerosis. Measured with immunoSEQ multiplex PCR; TCRdb has only the in-frame clones, and not every one. Among about 36,000 clones, 93% were seen once, and the ten largest hold roughly 0.41%. The sample was CD4+ T cells from peripheral blood mononuclear cells, taken in the first trimester of pregnancy. The receptors here all came from a female donor with multiple sclerosis, enrolled in a pregnancy study. The CDR3 runs from the conserved cysteine through the conserved F or W. The D gene is left open where the match is weak. The size entry is marked missing in some rows and otherwise reads once, few, many or a size class.

v_gene	d_gene	abundance	j_gene	CDR3nt	CDR3aa
TRBV7-9	-	-	TRBJ2-7	TGTGCCAGCAGCTTCGGCCGGAGCTCCTACGAGCAGTACTTC	CASSFGRSSYEQYF
TRBV18	TRBD2	-	TRBJ2-5	TGTGCCAGCTCACCACGACTAGCGGGGGCCGAAGAGACCCAGTACTTC	CASSPRLAGAEETQYF
TRBV6-6	-	-	TRBJ1-2	TGTGCCAGCAGGGACAGCTTTAACTATGGCTACACCTTC	CASRDSFNYGYTF
TRBV18	-	-	TRBJ1-2	TGTGCCAGCTCACCAGTAGGAGCGTCAAACTATGGCTACACCTTC	CASSPVGASNYGYTF
TRBV6-1	-	once	TRBJ2-1	TGTGCCAGCAGTGGACATTTCTCCTACAATGAGCAGTTCTTC	CASSGHFSYNEQFF
TRBV10-3	TRBD1	-	TRBJ2-3	TGTGCCATCAGCACAAAGACAGGGTCTAGCACAGATACGCAGTATTTT	CAISTKTGSSTDTQYF
TRBV11-2	TRBD1	-	TRBJ2-7	TGTGCCAGCAGGCATCCCTGGCGGGACAGGGCCTACGAGCAGTACTTC	CASRHPWRDRAYEQYF
TRBV4-3	TRBD1	once	TRBJ2-4	TGCGCCAGCAGCCAGTCGGGACAGGGCCTAAACATTCAGTACTTC	CASSQSGQGLNIQYF
TRBV4-2	-	-	TRBJ1-5	TGTGCCAGCAGCTCCTCACCGGGGAGCAATCAGCCCCAGCATTTT	CASSSSPGSNQPQHF
TRBV4-3	TRBD2	-	TRBJ2-5	TGCGCCAGCGGCAGGATAGCGGGGGGGCGAGAGACCCAGTACTTC	CASGRIAGGRETQYF
TRBV30	TRBD1	-	TRBJ2-2	TGTGCCTGGAGCCGACAGGGGGTCACCGGGGAGCTGTTTTTT	CAWSRQGVTGELFF
TRBV19	-	-	TRBJ1-5	TGTGCCACTACAACCCGGGGCGGGGGGGTGACGCCCCAGCATTTT	CATTTRGGGVTPQHF
TRBV7-8	-	-	TRBJ1-1	TGTGCCAGCAGCTTAGGGATCCCAGGGTTGAACACTGAAGCTTTCTTT	CASSLGIPGLNTEAFF
TRBV5-8	-	once	TRBJ2-5	TGTGCCAGCAGCTTAAGCCGGACAGTTTCCACCGTCCAAGAGACCCAGTACTTC	CASSLSRTVSTVQETQYF
TRBV7-8	-	-	TRBJ2-7	TGTGCCAGCAGCTTTTTATCGGCCTACGAGCAGTACTTC	CASSFLSAYEQYF
TRBV9	TRBD2	-	TRBJ2-7	TGTGCCAGCAGCCCGACTAGCGGGAGCCACGAGCAGTACTTC	CASSPTSGSHEQYF
TRBV7-2	-	-	TRBJ1-1	TGTGCCAGCAGCACTAATACAGGTTTGAACACTGAAGCTTTCTTT	CASSTNTGLNTEAFF
TRBV11-1	-	-	TRBJ1-5	TGTGCCAGCAGCTTAACAGGAGATCAGCCCCAGCATTTT	CASSLTGDQPQHF
TRBV5-1	TRBD2	-	TRBJ2-7	TGCGCCAGCAGCTTGAGCGGGGGAGGAAACGAGCAGTACTTC	CASSLSGGGNEQYF
TRBV7-2	-	-	TRBJ2-7	TGTGCCAGCAGCTTAGTAGGGACAACCTACGAGCAGTACTTC	CASSLVGTTYEQYF
TRBV5-5	-	-	TRBJ1-2	TGTGCCAGCAGCTTGGGTGACTCCTATGGCTACACCTTC	CASSLGDSYGYTF
TRBV6-1	-	once	TRBJ2-3	TGTGCCAGCAGTCCAGGGGGACTAGGGACAGATACGCAGTATTTT	CASSPGGLGTDTQYF
TRBV28	TRBD2	-	TRBJ2-1	TGTGCCAGCAGTCCCTTGGGGAGGGGTGGTTTCGATGAGCAGTTCTTC	CASSPLGRGGFDEQFF
TRBV9	TRBD2	-	TRBJ2-1	TGTGCCAGCAGCGTAGTAGTTGGAGCGGGAGGGCGGAATGAGCAGTTCTTC	CASSVVVGAGGRNEQFF
TRBV7-9	TRBD1	-	TRBJ1-1	TGTGCCAGCAGCTCAAGACAGGGGGTTACTGAAGCTTTCTTT	CASSSRQGVTEAFF
TRBV19	TRBD1	-	TRBJ2-7	TGTGCCAGTAGTATCTTGTCATCACGAGGGGGCAAGAACGAGCAGTACTTC	CASSILSSRGGKNEQYF